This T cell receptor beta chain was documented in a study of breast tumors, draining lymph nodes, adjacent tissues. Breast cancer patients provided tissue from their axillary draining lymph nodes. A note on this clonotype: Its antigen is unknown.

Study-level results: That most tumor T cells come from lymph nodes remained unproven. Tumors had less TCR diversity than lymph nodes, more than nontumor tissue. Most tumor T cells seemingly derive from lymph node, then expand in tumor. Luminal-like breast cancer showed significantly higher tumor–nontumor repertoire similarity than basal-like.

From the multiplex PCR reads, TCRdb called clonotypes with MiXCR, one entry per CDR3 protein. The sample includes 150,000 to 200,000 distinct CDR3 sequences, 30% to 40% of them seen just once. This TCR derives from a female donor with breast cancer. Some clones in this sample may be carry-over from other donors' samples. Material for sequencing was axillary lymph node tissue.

The CDR3 sequence: CSARVTGETQYF. CDR3 in DNA: TGCAGTGCTAGAGTGACGGGAGAGACCCAGTACTTC. The chain employs TRBV20-1 and TRBJ2-5; D is unresolved. V was trimmed by 1 base and J by 4 bases, leaving 7 bases between them. Per germline, CDR1 DFQATT and CDR2 SNEGSKA (reference sequence). There are 12 residues in the CDR3.